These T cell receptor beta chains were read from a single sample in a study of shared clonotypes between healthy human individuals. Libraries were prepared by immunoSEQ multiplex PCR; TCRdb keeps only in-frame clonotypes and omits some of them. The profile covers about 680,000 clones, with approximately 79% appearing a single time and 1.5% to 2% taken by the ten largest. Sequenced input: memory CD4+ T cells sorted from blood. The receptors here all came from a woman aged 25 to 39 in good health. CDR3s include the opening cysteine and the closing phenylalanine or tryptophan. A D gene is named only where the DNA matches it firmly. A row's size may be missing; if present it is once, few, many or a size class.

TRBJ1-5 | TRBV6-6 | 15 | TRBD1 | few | CASSSKDRGNQPQHF | TGTGCCAGCAGTTCCAAGGACAGGGGGAATCAGCCCCAGCATTTT
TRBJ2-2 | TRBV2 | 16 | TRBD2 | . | CASSETSGRVTGELFF | TGTGCCAGCAGTGAGACTAGCGGGAGAGTAACCGGGGAGCTGTTTTTT
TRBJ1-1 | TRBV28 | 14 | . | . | CASSSPGGNTEAFF | TGTGCCAGCAGTTCCCCGGGGGGTAACACTGAAGCTTTCTTT
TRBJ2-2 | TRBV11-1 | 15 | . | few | CASSRFAGSDRELFF | TGTGCCAGCAGCCGGTTCGCAGGAAGCGACCGGGAGCTGTTTTTT
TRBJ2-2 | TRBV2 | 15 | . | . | CASSEIEGGTGELFF | TGTGCCAGCAGTGAGATAGAGGGTGGCACCGGGGAGCTGTTTTTT
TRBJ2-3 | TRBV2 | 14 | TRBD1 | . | CASGQGLSTDTQYF | TGTGCCAGCGGACAGGGACTTAGCACAGATACGCAGTATTTT
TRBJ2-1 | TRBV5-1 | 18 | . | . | CASSLGASGPLTVGEQFF | TGCGCCAGCAGCTTGGGGGCCTCCGGGCCCTTGACCGTGGGCGAGCAGTTCTTC
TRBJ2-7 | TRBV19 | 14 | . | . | CASSIGSPRYEQYF | TGTGCCAGTAGTATTGGCAGCCCCCGGTACGAGCAGTACTTC
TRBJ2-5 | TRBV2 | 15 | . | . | CASTSNSAHQETQYF | TGTGCCAGCACCTCAAATAGCGCCCACCAAGAGACCCAGTACTTC
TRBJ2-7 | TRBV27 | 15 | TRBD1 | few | CASSFTGGRSYEQYF | TGTGCCAGCAGTTTCACAGGGGGCAGGTCCTACGAGCAGTACTTC
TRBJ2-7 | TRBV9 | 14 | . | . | CASSPRGSTYEQYF | TGTGCCAGCAGCCCACGGGGTTCGACATACGAGCAGTACTTC
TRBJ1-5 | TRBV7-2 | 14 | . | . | CASSLAFRGQPQHF | TGTGCCAGCAGCTTAGCGTTCAGGGGTCAGCCCCAGCATTTT